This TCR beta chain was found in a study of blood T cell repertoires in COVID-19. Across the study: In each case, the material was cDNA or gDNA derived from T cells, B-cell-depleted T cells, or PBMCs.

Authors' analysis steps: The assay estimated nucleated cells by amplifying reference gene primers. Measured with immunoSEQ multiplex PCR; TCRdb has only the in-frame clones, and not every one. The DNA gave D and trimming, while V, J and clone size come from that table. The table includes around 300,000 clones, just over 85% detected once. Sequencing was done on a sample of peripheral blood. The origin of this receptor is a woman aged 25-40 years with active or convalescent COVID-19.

The CDR3 nucleotides read TGTGCCAGCAGGCAGGGTACCGAGCAGTACTTC. Protein: CASRQGTEQYF. This sequence joins TRBV12-3 or TRBV12-4 and TRBJ2-7; D is perhaps TRBD1 (5 bases). The CDR3 has 11 amino acids. Trimming left V 6 bases short and J 6 bases short, with 9 bases between.